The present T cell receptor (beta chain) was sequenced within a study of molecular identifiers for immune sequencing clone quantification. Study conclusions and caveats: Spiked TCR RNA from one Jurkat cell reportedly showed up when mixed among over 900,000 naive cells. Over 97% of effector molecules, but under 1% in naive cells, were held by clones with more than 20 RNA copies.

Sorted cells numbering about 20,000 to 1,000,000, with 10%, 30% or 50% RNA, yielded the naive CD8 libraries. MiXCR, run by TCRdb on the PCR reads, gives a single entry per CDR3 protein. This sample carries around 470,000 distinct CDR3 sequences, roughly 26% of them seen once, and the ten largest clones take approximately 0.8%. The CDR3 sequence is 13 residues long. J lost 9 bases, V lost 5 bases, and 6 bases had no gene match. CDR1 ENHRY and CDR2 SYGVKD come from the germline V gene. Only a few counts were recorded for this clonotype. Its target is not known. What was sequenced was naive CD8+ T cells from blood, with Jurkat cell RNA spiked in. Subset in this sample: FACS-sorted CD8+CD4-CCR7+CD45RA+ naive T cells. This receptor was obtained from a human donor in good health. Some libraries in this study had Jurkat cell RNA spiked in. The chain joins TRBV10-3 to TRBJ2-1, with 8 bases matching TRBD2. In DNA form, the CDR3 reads TGTGCCATCAGTTCGGGACTAGACGGTGAGCAGTTCTTC. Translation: CAISSGLDGEQFF.